This TCR beta chain was captured in a study of T-cell memory formation after mild COVID-19. Study at large: TCR clusters were mostly confined to one donor each. Findings of the study overall: Clones that shrank (day 15 to 85) were balanced CD4/CD8, whereas later expanders leaned CD4+.

Constant-segment primers served in 5'RACE that generated TCR alpha and TCR beta cDNA libraries bearing sample barcodes and UMIs. TCRdb itself ran the 5' RACE reads through MiXCR, one entry per CDR3 protein. This table holds approximately 390,000 distinct CDR3 sequences, about 16% found once. This clonotype occurred a few times. Its target is unknown. V was clipped by 7 bases and J by 4 bases, with 14 bases between them. Germline V lookup: CDR1 MNHEY, CDR2 SMNVEV (reference sequence). The CDR3 length is 14 residues. The TCR comes from a man in his late teens or twenties who had mild COVID-19 (a few samples of this study predate the infection). Cell type and time point are not known. The chain couples TRBV27 to TRBJ2-1, with D possibly being TRBD1 (5 bases). The sequencing sample was made of PBMCs or a T cell subset sorted from them (not recorded which). CDR3 amino acids: CASTPQGLYNEQFF. The DNA for the CDR3 is TGTGCCAGCACCCCCCAGGGTCTATACAATGAGCAGTTCTTC.